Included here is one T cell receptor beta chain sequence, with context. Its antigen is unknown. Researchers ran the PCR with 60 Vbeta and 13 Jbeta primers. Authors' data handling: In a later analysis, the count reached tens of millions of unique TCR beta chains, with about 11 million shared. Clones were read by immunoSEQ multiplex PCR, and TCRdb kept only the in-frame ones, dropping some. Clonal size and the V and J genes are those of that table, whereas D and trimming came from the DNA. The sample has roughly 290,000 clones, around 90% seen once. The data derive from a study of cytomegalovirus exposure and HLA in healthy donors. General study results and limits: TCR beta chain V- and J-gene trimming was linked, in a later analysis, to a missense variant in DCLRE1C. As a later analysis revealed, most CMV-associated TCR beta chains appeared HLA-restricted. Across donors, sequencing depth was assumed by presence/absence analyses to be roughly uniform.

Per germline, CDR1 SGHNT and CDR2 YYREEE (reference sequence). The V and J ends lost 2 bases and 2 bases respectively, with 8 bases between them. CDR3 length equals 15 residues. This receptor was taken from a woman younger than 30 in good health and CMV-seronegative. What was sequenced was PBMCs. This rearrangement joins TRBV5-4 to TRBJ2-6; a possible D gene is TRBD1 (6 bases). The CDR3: CASSLGGPGANVLTF. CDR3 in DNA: TGTGCCAGCAGCTTAGGGGGTCCTGGGGCCAACGTCCTGACTTTC.